Listed below are T cell receptor beta chains from one sample, sequenced in a study of shared clonotypes between healthy human individuals. The protocol was immunoSEQ multiplex PCR, while the TCRdb copy is restricted to in-frame clones and leaves out a portion. The table shows 2 million to 2.5 million clones, with roughly 93% occurring only once. The sequencing sample was made of naive CD4+ T cells from PBMCs. These receptors came from a man aged 18 to 29 in good health. Some clones in this sample may be carry-over from other donors' samples. Both conserved end residues are part of each CDR3. Clone sizes are given selectively: once, few, many, or a class where the clone is expanded.

j_call | v_call | clone_size | cdr3_aa
TRBJ2-2 | TRBV5-4 | - | CASRGGPTGELFF
TRBJ1-4 | TRBV2 | - | CASRNRHPNEKLFF
TRBJ1-6 | TRBV2 | - | CASSERRTDQNSPLHF
TRBJ2-1 | TRBV5-1 | - | CASSLALPASSYNEQFF
TRBJ2-2 | TRBV4-3 | - | CASSQDWETGFGGELFF
TRBJ2-5 | TRBV28 | - | CASRVGVEETQYF
TRBJ2-3 | TRBV4-2 | - | CASSLTSGSADTQYF
TRBJ1-5 | TRBV2 | few | CAIKGRADQPQHF
TRBJ1-1 | TRBV7-8 | - | CASSPVLVSHRVEAFF
TRBJ1-6 | TRBV7-9 | - | CASSLVPGRHSPLHF
TRBJ2-1 | TRBV9 | - | CASSVGQGAVFHEQFF
TRBJ2-2 | TRBV7-9 | few | CASSLDTGELFF
TRBJ2-7 | TRBV5-5 | - | CASSLGQVYEQYF
TRBJ2-7 | TRBV7-2 | - | CASTLLGTNSYEQYF
TRBJ1-5 | TRBV19 | - | CASSPGGGVQPQHF
TRBJ2-5 | TRBV7-2 | - | CASSLGLAGQETQYF
TRBJ2-2 | TRBV5-1 | once | CASSDTSTGTGELFF
TRBJ2-5 | TRBV11-2 | - | CASSRGFSGTDQETQYF
TRBJ2-7 | TRBV11-2 | once | CASSHAASGNPYEQYF
TRBJ1-1 | TRBV6-5 | - | CASSGGWGNTEAFF
TRBJ2-7 | TRBV4-3 | - | CASSQWTSGSYEQYF
TRBJ1-1 | TRBV9 | - | CASSTHRGETEAFF
TRBJ1-5 | TRBV19 | - | CASSSWTGKFSNQPQHF
TRBJ2-3 | TRBV2 | - | CASSLDRAPDTQYF
TRBJ2-1 | TRBV14 | once | CASSPSGRTYNEQFF
TRBJ2-5 | TRBV9 | - | CASSVVWVSETQYF
TRBJ2-1 | TRBV7-9 | - | CASVLAGDYNEQFF
TRBJ2-2 | TRBV27 | - | CASSPYFDTGELFF
TRBJ2-2 | TRBV9 | few | CASSVDGANTGELFF
TRBJ2-7 | TRBV2 | - | CASRSASGRPHQYF
TRBJ2-2 | TRBV14 | - | CASSQPNTGELFF
TRBJ1-5 | TRBV21-1 | - | CASSKNRGQPQHF
TRBJ2-7 | TRBV15 | - | CATSAAGTNSYEQYF
TRBJ2-1 | TRBV5-6 | - | CASSLWASGRGGYNEQFF
TRBJ2-1 | TRBV30 | - | CAWGPNPQQFF
TRBJ2-3 | TRBV5-1 | - | CASSPGLAGAGDTQYF
TRBJ2-7 | TRBV28 | once | CASRNRGDSYEQYF
TRBJ1-5 | TRBV4-3 | once | CASSQDIQQPQHF
TRBJ1-1 | TRBV5-1 | - | CASTMEKGEAFF
TRBJ2-5 | TRBV7-2 | - | CASSPFGIQETQYF
TRBJ2-7 | TRBV29-1 | - | CSLEVRGLAGGPEEQYF
TRBJ2-5 | TRBV29-1 | - | CSVDAGVGETQYF
TRBJ2-2 | TRBV11-1 | - | CASSFRGKGTGELFF
TRBJ2-1 | TRBV6-1 | - | CASRGGTSVHQQFF
TRBJ1-3 | TRBV6-1 | few | CARQRQGTGNTIYF
TRBJ2-2 | TRBV7-6 | once | CASSLDSIGELFF
TRBJ2-3 | TRBV7-2 | - | CASSLGLGEADTQYF
TRBJ1-2 | TRBV6-1 | - | CASSELQRYGYTF
TRBJ2-1 | TRBV5-1 | - | CASSSTGRSDNEQFF
TRBJ2-1 | TRBV9 | - | CASSVPPMYEQFF
TRBJ1-4 | TRBV30 | - | CAWKGVGEKLFF
TRBJ2-7 | TRBV10-2 | once | CASRGGQGYEQYF
- | TRBV11-1 | - | CASGGLYEQYF
TRBJ2-2 | TRBV6-1 | once | CASSEGGNTGELFF